This T cell receptor beta chain was profiled in a study of cytomegalovirus exposure and HLA in healthy donors. The study's findings and limits: Several of the most significant clusters appeared, in a later analysis, to be linked to common viral pathogens.

The V end lost 6 bases, the J end lost 5 bases, and 18 bases lay between the germline ends. This CDR3 is built from 15 residues. Germline CDR1 SNHLY, CDR2 FYNNEI. Turning to this clone: No antigen is known for it.

The PCR contained 60 Vbeta and 13 Jbeta primers. The data were produced by immunoSEQ multiplex PCR, yet TCRdb's version contains in-frame clones alone and is incomplete. In the table there are fewer than 200,000 clones, over 65% of which are singletons. Sequenced sample: PBMCs. This TCR was sampled from a female donor in good health and CMV-seronegative. The genes are TRBV2 and TRBJ2-3, with D hard to call. CDR3 coding DNA: TGTGCCAGCAGATATGACTCCCCTCCCGGAGATACGCAGTATTTT. Protein product: CASRYDSPPGDTQYF.